The clone carrying this T cell receptor (beta chain) appeared many times. The antigen is unknown. CDR3 length: 15 amino acids. Germline CDR1 is SGDLS and CDR2 is YYNGEE. Germline trimming cut 0 bases from V and 1 base from J; bases unmatched to any gene: 3. These data are taken from a study of T cells in Graves' hyperthyroidism and ophthalmopathy. Study-wide findings and caveats: Most thyroid clonotypes with frequency above 0.001 were detected in blood.

Authors of the study amplified TCR beta CDR3 regions from RNA transcripts. The HTBI primer set drove a first-round RT-PCR of the TCR CDR3. From the multiplex PCR reads, TCRdb called clonotypes with MiXCR, one entry per CDR3 protein. This sample has approximately 400,000 distinct CDR3 sequences; roughly 13% occur once, and the top ten carry more than 20%. The specimen sequenced was blood. The receptor was isolated from a man aged 25-40 years with Graves' hyperthyroidism that later progressed to Graves' ophthalmopathy. The V gene is TRBV9, the J gene TRBJ2-7, with TRBD2 matching over 8 bases. CDR3: CASSVGAGVSYEQYF. The CDR3 DNA reads TGTGCCAGCAGCGTAGGAGCGGGGGTGTCCTACGAGCAGTACTTC.